These 10 T cell receptor beta chains share one sample of origin, sequenced in a study of cytomegalovirus exposure and HLA in healthy donors. Use of 60 Vbeta and 13 Jbeta primers characterized the PCR. Measured with immunoSEQ multiplex PCR; TCRdb has only the in-frame clones, and not every one. Seen here are 110,000 or so clones, less than 80% observed once, and the top ten hold 4% to 4.5%. Sequenced material: PBMCs. These receptors were taken from a woman in her thirties or forties in good health and CMV-seropositive.

The chain is built from TRBV7-2 and TRBJ1-2; D perhaps matches TRBD1 (6 bases). Trimming stripped 1 base from V and 4 bases from J, with 10 bases between. Per the germline V gene, CDR1 is SGHTA and CDR2 is FQGNSA. The CDR3 sequence is 14 residues long. CDR3 sequence: CASSLGGTSYGYTF. The CDR3 DNA sequence: TGTGCCAGCAGCTTAGGGGGGACAAGCTATGGCTACACCTTC. The whole variable domain, filled in from reference TRBV7-2 and TRBJ1-2, reads GAGVSQSPSNKVTEKGKDVELRCDPISGHTALYWYRQSLGQGLEFLIYFQGNSAPDKSGLPSDRFSAERTGGSVSTLTIQRTQQEDSAVYLCASSLGGTSYGYTFGSGTRLTVV.

The rearrangement uses TRBV7-9 and TRBJ1-1, with 7 bases that match TRBD1. Germline V gene data show CDR1 as SEHNR and CDR2 as FQNEAQ (reference sequence). CDR3 size: 15 residues. V trimming: 3 bases; J trimming: 4 bases; junction bases outside the gene matches: 8. CDR3 region: CASSFGQGGSTEAFF. CDR3 DNA sequence: TGTGCCAGCAGCTTCGGGCAGGGGGGAAGCACTGAAGCTTTCTTT.

This sequence joins TRBV30 and TRBJ2-1; 7 positions agree with TRBD1. This CDR3 has 18 amino acids. Germline V CDR1 and CDR2: GTSNPN, SVGIG (reference sequence). The J segment lost 7 bases and the V segment lost 0 bases, leaving 18 bases of the junction unmatched. For the CDR3, the DNA is TGTGCCTGGAGTGTTGAGGGGACAGCCCAAGGAATTTGGAATGAGCAGTTCTTC. It translates to CAWSVEGTAQGIWNEQFF.

The chain is built from TRBV11-1 and TRBJ1-1, with TRBD1 as a possible D gene (6 bases). The CDR3 spans 14 residues. The germline V gene encodes CDR1 SGHAT and CDR2 FQDESV (reference sequence). V lost 2 bases, J lost 4 bases, and 11 bases lay in between. For the CDR3, the DNA is TGTGCCAGCAGCTTACGGGGGGCTGGCACTGAAGCTTTCTTT. This sequence encodes CASSLRGAGTEAFF.

This chain connects TRBV5-6 to TRBJ2-1; 8 bases are shared with TRBD1. This CDR3 spans 15 amino acids. Unmatched junction bases numbered 5, after V lost 4 bases and J lost 2 bases. Germline CDR1 is SGHDT and CDR2 is YYEEEE. The CDR3 reads CASSPGTGAYNEQFF. In nucleotides, the CDR3 is TGTGCCAGCAGCCCCGGGACAGGTGCCTACAATGAGCAGTTCTTC.

This chain connects TRBV12-5 to TRBJ2-5; 8 bases align to TRBD2. Germline CDR1 and CDR2: LGHNT and FRNRAP. The trim removed 0 bases at V and 4 bases at J, leaving 4 bases unmatched. The CDR3 extends over 15 amino acids. CDR3: CASGLVFRGGETQYF. In DNA, the CDR3 is TGTGCTAGTGGTTTGGTATTTCGGGGGGGAGAGACCCAGTACTTC. Combining the CDR3 with reference TRBV12-5 and TRBJ2-5 gives the whole variable domain DARVTQTPRHKVTEMGQEVTMRCQPILGHNTVFWYRQTMMQGLELLAYFRNRAPLDDSGMPKDRFSAEMPDATLATLKIQPSEPRDSAVYFCASGLVFRGGETQYFGPGTRLLVL.

This chain links TRBV5-1 with TRBJ2-2; TRBD2 agrees at 8 bases. Germline trimming cut 0 bases from V and 6 bases from J; bases unmatched to any gene: 4. Germline V CDR1 and CDR2: SGHRS, YFSETQ. CDR3 size: 15 residues. CDR3 in amino acids: CASSLGAGVAGELFF. Written as DNA, the CDR3 is TGCGCCAGCAGCTTGGGAGCGGGAGTGGCCGGGGAGCTGTTTTTT.

The CDR3 here is CASSSVGNRGRNSPLHF. CDR3 DNA: TGTGCCAGCAGCTCAGTTGGGAACAGGGGGCGGAATTCACCCCTCCACTTT. V gene TRBV9 combines with J gene TRBJ1-6, with TRBD1 matching 9 bases. V lost 4 bases to trimming and J lost 7 bases; unmatched junction nucleotides: 12. The CDR3 totals 17 residues. The germline CDR1 and CDR2 sequences are SGDLS and YYNGEE.

This clone was observed a handful of times. CDR3 region: CASSFRTGVYEQYF. The CDR3 nucleotides are TGTGCCAGCAGCTTTAGGACAGGGGTTTACGAGCAGTACTTC. The chain employs TRBV7-2 and TRBJ2-7, with 9 bases that match TRBD1. Germline assignment: CDR1 SGHTA and CDR2 FQGNSA. Trimming removed 3 bases from V and 4 bases from J; junction bases left unmatched: 4. The CDR3 loop spans 14 amino acids. Variable domain in full (rest from reference TRBV7-2 and TRBJ2-7): GAGVSQSPSNKVTEKGKDVELRCDPISGHTALYWYRQSLGQGLEFLIYFQGNSAPDKSGLPSDRFSAERTGGSVSTLTIQRTQQEDSAVYLCASSFRTGVYEQYFGPGTRLTVT.

V and J are TRBV6-1 and TRBJ2-3; the D is unclear. The CDR3 has 14 residues. Trimming pared 4 bases from V and 4 bases from J, leaving 12 bases between. Germline CDR1 and CDR2: MNHNS and SASEGT. CDR3 nucleotides: TGTGCCAGCAGTGTAGTTTCGAGGCCAGATACGCAGTATTTT. This codes for CASSVVSRPDTQYF.